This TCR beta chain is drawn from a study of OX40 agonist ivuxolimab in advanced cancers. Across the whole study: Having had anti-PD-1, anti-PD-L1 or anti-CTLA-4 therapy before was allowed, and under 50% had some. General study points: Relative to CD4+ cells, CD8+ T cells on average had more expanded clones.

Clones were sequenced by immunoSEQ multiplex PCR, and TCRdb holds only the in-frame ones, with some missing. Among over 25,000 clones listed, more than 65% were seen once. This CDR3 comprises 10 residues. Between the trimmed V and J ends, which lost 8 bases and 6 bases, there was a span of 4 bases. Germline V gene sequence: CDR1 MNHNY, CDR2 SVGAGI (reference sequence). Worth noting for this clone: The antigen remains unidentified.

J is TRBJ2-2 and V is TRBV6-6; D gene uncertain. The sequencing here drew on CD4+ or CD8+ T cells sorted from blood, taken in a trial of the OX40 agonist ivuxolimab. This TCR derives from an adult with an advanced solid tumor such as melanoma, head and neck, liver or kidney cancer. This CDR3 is CASWSGELFF. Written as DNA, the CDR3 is TGTGCCAGCTGGTCCGGGGAGCTGTTTTTT.